The T cell receptor beta chain described here comes from a study of blood T cell repertoires in COVID-19. The CDR3 is made up of 14 amino acids. The V end lost 0 bases, the J end lost 4 bases, and 10 bases lay between the germline ends. Germline CDR1 SGDLS, CDR2 YYNGEE. Measured with immunoSEQ multiplex PCR; TCRdb has only the in-frame clones, and not every one. Of about 480,000 clones listed, roughly 90% were seen once; the top ten hold 1.5% to 2%. This receptor was taken from a woman in her 40s who had recovered from COVID-19. The genes are TRBV9 and TRBJ1-1; a possible D gene is TRBD1 (6 bases). The sample consisted of PBMCs or T cells enriched from blood (not recorded which). CDR3 residues: CASSVAGGGTEAFF. The DNA of the CDR3 is TGTGCCAGCAGCGTAGCTGGGGGCGGCACTGAAGCTTTCTTT.